The clone carrying this T cell receptor (beta chain) occurred once. This CDR3 has 16 residues. The germline V and J ends were trimmed by 0 bases and 3 bases, with 12 bases remaining between them. Germline V gives CDR1 SGHRS, CDR2 YFSETQ. Using immunoSEQ multiplex PCR, the repertoire was profiled, and TCRdb retains in-frame clones only, with some absent. Seen here are a few hundred thousand clones, just over 85% observed once, and the top ten hold more than 1.2%. The data stem from a study of blood T cell repertoires in COVID-19. Study-level information: Acute and convalescent COVID-19 samples came from the United States, Italy and Spain. Sources were T cells, B-cell-depleted T cells, or PBMCs; the material itself was cDNA or gDNA.

The chain employs TRBV5-1 and TRBJ1-4, with D possibly matching TRBD1 (5 bases). The sample was peripheral blood. The sequence was collected from a man older than 75 with acute or convalescent COVID-19. CDR3 in amino acids: CASSLATQGANEKLFF. The CDR3 DNA follows: TGCGCCAGCAGCTTGGCGACCCAGGGTGCTAATGAAAAACTGTTTTTT.